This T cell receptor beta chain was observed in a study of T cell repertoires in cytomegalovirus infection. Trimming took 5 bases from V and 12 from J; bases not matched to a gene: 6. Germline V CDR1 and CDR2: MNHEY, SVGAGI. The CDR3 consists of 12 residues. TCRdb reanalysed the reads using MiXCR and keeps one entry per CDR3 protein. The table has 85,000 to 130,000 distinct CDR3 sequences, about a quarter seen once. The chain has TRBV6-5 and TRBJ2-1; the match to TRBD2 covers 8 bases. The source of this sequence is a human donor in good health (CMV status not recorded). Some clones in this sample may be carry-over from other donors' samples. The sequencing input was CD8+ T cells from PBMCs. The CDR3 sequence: CASSPPGGAQFF. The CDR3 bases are TGTGCCAGCAGTCCCCCCGGGGGGGCGCAGTTCTTC.